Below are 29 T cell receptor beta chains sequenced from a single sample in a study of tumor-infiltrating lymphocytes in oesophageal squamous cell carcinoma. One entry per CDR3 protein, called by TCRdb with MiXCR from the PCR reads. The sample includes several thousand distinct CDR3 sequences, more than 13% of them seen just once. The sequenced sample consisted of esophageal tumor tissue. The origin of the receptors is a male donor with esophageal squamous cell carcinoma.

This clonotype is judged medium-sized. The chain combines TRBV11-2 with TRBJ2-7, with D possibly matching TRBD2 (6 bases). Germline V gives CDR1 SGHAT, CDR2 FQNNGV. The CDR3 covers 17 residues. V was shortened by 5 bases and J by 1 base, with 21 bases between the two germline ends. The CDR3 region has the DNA TGTGCCAGCAGCGTGGGACTTTCAGGCGTAACTTCCTACGAGCAGTACTTC. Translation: CASSVGLSGVTSYEQYF.

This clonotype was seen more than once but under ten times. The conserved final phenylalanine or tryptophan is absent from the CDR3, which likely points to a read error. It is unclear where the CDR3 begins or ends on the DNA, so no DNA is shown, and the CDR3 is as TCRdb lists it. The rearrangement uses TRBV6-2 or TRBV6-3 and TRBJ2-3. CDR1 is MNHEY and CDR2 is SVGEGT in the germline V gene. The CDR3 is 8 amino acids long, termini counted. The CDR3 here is CASSYSPT.

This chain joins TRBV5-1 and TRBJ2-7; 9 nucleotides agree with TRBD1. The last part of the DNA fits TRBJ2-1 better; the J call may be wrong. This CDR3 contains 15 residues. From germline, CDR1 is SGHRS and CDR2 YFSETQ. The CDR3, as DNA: TGCGCCAGCAGCTTAGCACAGGGGGCGCGCTACGGGCAGTTCTTC. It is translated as CASSLAQGARYGQFF.

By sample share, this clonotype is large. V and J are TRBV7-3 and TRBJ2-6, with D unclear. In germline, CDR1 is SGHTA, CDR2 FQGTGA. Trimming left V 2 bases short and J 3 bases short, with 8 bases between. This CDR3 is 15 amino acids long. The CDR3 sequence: CASSLGGSGANVLTF. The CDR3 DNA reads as TGTGCCAGCAGCTTAGGTGGTAGTGGGGCCAACGTCCTGACTTTC.

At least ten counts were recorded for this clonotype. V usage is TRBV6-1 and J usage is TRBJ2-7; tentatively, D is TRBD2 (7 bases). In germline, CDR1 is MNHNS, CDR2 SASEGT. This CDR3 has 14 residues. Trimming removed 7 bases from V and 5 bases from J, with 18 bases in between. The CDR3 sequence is CASTHRVGGDEQYF. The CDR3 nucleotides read TGTGCCAGCACCCACAGGGTGGGAGGGGACGAGCAGTACTTC.

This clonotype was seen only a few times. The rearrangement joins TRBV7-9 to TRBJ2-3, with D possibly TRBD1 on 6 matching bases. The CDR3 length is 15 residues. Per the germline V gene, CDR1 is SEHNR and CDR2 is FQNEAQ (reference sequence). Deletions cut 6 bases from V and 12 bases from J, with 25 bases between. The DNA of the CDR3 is TGTGCCAGCAGTCATATTACAGGGTTGTCGGAGACCCAGTATTTT. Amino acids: CASSHITGLSETQYF.

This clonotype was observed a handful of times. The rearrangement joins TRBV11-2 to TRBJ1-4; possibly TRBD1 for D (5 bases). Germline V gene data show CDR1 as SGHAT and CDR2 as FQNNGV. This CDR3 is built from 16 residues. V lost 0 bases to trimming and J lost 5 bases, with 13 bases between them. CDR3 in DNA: TGTGCCAGCAGCTTAGAGGGGTTCCGGGGGAATGAAAAACTGTTTTTT. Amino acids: CASSLEGFRGNEKLFF.

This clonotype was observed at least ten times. The CDR3 sequence is CASSFSPSGNTIYF. The DNA for the CDR3 is TGTGCCAGCAGCTTTAGTCCCTCTGGAAACACCATATATTTT. The V and J genes are TRBV7-8 and TRBJ1-3, with D unresolved. V lost 3 bases, J lost 0 bases, and 6 bases lay in between. Germline V lookup: CDR1 SGHVS, CDR2 FQNEAQ. CDR3 size: 14 residues.

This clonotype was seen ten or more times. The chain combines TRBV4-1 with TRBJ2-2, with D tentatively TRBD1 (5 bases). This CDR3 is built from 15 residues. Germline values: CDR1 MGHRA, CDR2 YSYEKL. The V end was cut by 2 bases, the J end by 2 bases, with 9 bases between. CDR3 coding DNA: TGCGCCAGCAGCCAATATACAGGAAACACCGGGGAGCTGTTTTTT. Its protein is CASSQYTGNTGELFF.

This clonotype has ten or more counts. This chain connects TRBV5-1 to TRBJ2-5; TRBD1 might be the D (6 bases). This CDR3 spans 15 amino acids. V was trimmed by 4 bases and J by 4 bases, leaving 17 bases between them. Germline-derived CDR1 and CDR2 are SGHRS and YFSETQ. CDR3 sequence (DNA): TGCGCCAGCAGCCGTTCACTGCCGACAGGAGAGACCCAGTACTTC. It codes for CASSRSLPTGETQYF.

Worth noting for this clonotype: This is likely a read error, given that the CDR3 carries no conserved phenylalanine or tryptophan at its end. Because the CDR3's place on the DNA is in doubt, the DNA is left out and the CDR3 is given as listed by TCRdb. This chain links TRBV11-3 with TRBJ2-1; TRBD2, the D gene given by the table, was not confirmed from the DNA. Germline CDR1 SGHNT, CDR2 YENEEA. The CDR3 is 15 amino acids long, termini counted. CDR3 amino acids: CASSLRADYGYTFGS.

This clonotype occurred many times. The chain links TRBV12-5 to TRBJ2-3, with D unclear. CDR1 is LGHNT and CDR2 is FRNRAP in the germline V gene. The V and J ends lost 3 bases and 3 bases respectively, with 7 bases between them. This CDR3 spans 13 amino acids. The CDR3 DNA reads TGTGCTAGTGGTTTTTTGGGAACAGATACGCAGTATTTT. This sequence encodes CASGFLGTDTQYF.

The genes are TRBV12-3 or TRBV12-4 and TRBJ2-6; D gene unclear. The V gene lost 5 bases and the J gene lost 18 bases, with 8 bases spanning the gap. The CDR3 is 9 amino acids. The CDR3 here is CASSPYGTF. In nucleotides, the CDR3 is TGTGCCAGCAGTCCCTACGGGACTTTC.

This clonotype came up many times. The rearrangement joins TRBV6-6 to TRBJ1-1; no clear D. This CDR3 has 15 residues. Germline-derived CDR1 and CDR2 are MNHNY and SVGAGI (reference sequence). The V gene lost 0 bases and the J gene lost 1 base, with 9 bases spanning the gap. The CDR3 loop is CASSYSWGGNTEAFF. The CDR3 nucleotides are TGTGCCAGCAGTTACTCTTGGGGTGGGAACACTGAAGCTTTCTTT.

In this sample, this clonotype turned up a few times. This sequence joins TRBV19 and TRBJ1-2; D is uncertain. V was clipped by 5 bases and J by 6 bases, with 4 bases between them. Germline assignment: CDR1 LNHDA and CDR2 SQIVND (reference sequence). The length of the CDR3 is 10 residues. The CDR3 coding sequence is TGTGCCAGTAGTCGGCATGGCTACACCTTC. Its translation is CASSRHGYTF.

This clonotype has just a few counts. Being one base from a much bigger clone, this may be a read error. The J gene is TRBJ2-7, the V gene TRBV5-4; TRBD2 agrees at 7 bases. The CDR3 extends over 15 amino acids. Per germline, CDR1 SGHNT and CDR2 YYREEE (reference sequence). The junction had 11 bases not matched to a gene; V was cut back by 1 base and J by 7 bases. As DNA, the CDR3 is TGTGCCAGCAGCTTGCGGGGGGACTCCTACAATGAGCAGTACTTC. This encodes CASSLRGDSYNEQYF.

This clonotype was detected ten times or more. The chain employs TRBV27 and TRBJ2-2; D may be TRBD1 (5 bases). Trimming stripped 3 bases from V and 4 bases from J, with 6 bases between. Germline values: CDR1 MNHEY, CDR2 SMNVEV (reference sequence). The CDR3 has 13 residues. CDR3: CASSFRGTGELFF. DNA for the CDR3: TGTGCCAGCAGTTTTAGGGGCACCGGGGAGCTGTTTTTT.

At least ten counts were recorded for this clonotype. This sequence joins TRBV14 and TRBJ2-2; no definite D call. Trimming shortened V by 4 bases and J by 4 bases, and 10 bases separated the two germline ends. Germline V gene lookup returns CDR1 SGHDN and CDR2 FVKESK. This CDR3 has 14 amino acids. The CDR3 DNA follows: TGTGCCAGCAGCCGGGATCTGGGCACCGGGGAGCTGTTTTTT. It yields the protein CASSRDLGTGELFF.

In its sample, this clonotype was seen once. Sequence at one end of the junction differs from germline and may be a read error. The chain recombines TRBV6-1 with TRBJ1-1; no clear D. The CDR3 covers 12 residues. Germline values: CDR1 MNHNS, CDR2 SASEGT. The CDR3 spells CASSEVSSGFHF. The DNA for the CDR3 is TGTGCCAGCAGTGAAGTGTCTTCGGGGTTTCACTTT.

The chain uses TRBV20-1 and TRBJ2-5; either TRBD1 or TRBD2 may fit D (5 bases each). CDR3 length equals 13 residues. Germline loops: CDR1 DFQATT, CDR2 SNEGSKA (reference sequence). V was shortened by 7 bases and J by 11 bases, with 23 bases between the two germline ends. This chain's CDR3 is CSVPGPSPYEQYF. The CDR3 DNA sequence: TGCAGTGTACCGGGACCCTCCCCGTATGAGCAGTACTTC.

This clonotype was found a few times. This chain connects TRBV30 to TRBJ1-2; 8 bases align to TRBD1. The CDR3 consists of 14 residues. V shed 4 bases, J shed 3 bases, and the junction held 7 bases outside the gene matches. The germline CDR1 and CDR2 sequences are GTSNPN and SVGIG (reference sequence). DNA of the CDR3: TGTGCCTGGATCCGGACAGGGAAGCACTATGGCTACACCTTC. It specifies CAWIRTGKHYGYTF.

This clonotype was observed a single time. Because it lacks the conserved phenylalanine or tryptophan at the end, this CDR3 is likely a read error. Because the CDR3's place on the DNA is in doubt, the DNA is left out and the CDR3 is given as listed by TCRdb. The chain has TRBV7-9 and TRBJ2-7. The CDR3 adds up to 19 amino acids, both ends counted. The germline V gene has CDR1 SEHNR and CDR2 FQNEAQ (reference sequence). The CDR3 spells CASSLASGQNYYNEQFFGS.

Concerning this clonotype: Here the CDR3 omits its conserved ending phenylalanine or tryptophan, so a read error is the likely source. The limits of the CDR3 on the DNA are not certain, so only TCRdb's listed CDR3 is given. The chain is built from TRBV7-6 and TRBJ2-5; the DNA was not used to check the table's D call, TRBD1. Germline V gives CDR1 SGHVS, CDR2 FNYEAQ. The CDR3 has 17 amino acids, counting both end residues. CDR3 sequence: CASSSGWDRVYEQYFGN.

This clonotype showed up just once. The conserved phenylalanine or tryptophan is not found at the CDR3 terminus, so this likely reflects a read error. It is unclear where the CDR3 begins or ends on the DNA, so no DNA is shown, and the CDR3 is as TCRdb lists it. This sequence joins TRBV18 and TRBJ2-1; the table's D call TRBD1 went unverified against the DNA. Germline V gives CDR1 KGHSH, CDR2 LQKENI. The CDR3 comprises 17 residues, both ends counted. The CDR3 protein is CASSLNAPWPEELLIVG.

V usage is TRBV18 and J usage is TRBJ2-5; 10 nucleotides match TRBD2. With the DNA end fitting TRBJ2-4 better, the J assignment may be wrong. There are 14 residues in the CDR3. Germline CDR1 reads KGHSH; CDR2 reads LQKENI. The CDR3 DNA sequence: TGTGCCAGCTCAGGGACTAGCGAATCAAACATTCAGTACTTC. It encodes CASSGTSESNIQYF.

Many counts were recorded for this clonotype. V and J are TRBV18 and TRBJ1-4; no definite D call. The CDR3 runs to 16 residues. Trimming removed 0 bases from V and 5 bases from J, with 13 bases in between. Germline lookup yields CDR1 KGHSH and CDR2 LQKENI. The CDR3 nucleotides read TGTGCCAGCTCACCACCCGGAATGTTGGGGAATGAAAAACTGTTTTTT. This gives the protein CASSPPGMLGNEKLFF.

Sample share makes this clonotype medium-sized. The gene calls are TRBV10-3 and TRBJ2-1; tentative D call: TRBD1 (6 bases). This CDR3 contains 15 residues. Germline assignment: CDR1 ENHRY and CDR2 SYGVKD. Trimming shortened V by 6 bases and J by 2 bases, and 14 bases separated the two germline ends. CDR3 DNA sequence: TGTGCCATCAGACCACAGGGTAGCACCTACAATGAGCAGTTCTTC. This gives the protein CAIRPQGSTYNEQFF.

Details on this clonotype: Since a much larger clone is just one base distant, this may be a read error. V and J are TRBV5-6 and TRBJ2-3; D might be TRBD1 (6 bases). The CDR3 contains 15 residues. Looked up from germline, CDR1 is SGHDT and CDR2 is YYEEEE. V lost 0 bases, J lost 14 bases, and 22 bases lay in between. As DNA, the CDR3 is TGTGCCAGCAGCTTGGGGCTAGGGGACACCGGGGAGCTGTATTTT. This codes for CASSLGLGDTGELYF. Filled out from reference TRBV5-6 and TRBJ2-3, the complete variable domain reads DAGVTQSPTHLIKTRGQQVTLRCSPKSGHDTVSWYQQALGQGPQFIFQYYEEEERQRGNFPDRFSGHQFPNYSSELNVNALLLGDSALYLCASSLGLGDTGELYFGPGTRLTVL.

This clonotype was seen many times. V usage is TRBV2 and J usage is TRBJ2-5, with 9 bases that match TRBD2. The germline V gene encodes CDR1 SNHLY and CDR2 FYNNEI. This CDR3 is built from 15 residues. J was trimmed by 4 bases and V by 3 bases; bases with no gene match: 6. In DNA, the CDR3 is TGTGCCAGCAGTGATGGCGGGGGGGCCGGAGAGACCCAGTACTTC. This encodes CASSDGGGAGETQYF.